This T cell receptor beta chain is drawn from a study of PD-1 blockade in classical Hodgkin lymphoma. This clone turned up a few times. Antigen specificity is unknown. Trimming stripped 5 bases from V and 8 bases from J, with 15 bases between. The CDR3 extends over 13 amino acids. Germline-derived CDR1 and CDR2 are MNHEY and SVGAGI. TCRdb's copy holds only in-frame clones and misses some; the assay was immunoSEQ multiplex PCR. Of 14,000 to 15,000 clones in the sample, around 93% were seen once. Study-wide findings and caveats: Whatever underlies the repertoire differences (possibly disease activity or prior therapy) remains undefined. As was reported, newly diagnosed patients showed lower baseline TCR diversity than healthy donors did.

The time point was: newly diagnosed, previously untreated cHL patient sample. Thawed PBMCs were subjected to magnetic negative selection, which yielded isolated CD8+ T cells. The authors used newly diagnosed, untreated classical Hodgkin lymphoma PBMCs as comparison. This TCR came from a human donor with classical Hodgkin lymphoma. Sequencing was performed on CD8+ T cells from blood. V and J are TRBV6-5 and TRBJ1-2; no firm D call. CDR3 sequence (DNA): TGTGCCAGCAGTCCCCCGGAGGGCGGAGGCTACACCTTC. Protein sequence: CASSPPEGGGYTF.